These 19 T cell receptor beta chains were all obtained from the same sample, sequenced in a study of cytotoxic CD8 clonotypes in ibrutinib-treated CLL. Generated by immunoSEQ multiplex PCR, the TCRdb table keeps only in-frame clones and is missing some. The sample consists of about 24,000 clones, 70% to 75% of them appearing once. The material was PBMCs, obtained after 12 months of ibrutinib treatment. These receptors were obtained from a human donor with chronic lymphocytic leukemia.

The chain employs TRBV6-5 and TRBJ1-2; 9 nucleotides line up with TRBD1. CDR3 length equals 13 residues. Trimming cost V 2 bases and J 8 bases; bases outside gene matches: 3. Germline lookup yields CDR1 MNHEY and CDR2 SVGAGI. In nucleotides, the CDR3 is TGTGCCAGCAGTTACGGACAGGGGCAAGGCTACACCTTC. It translates to CASSYGQGQGYTF.

This chain uses TRBV19 with TRBJ2-3; TRBD1 agrees at 7 bases. Germline CDR1 and CDR2: LNHDA and SQIVND (reference sequence). Trimming cost V 7 bases and J 4 bases; bases outside gene matches: 8. There are 14 residues in the CDR3. CDR3 bases: TGTGCCAGTACCATGGTAGGACAGGCAGATACGCAGTATTTT. Translation gives CASTMVGQADTQYF.

The chain uses TRBV28 and TRBJ1-1; D call uncertain. CDR1 is MDHEN and CDR2 is SYDVKM in the germline V gene. V was clipped by 4 bases and J by 1 base, with 10 bases between them. The CDR3 consists of 14 residues. In DNA, the CDR3 is TGTGCCAGCAGTTCATCGGCGGGGAACACTGAAGCTTTCTTT. The encoded protein is CASSSSAGNTEAFF. The variable domain in full, with the rest retrieved from reference TRBV28 and TRBJ1-1, is DVKVTQSSRYLVKRTGEKVFLECVQDMDHENMFWYRQDPGLGLRLIYFSYDVKMKEKGDIPEGYSVSREKKERFSLILESASTNQTSMYLCASSSSAGNTEAFFGQGTRLTVV.

V usage is TRBV18 and J usage is TRBJ2-3; D call uncertain. Per germline, CDR1 KGHSH and CDR2 LQKENI. With 3 bases removed from V and 6 bases from J, the gap between germline ends came to 13 bases. There are 14 residues in the CDR3. CDR3 sequence: CASSPKHVSDTQYF. CDR3 nucleotide sequence: TGTGCCAGCTCACCTAAGCACGTATCGGATACGCAGTATTTT. The full variable domain, completed using reference TRBV18 and TRBJ2-3, is NAGVMQNPRHLVRRRGQEARLRCSPMKGHSHVYWYRQLPEEGLKFMVYLQKENIIDESGMPKERFSAEFPKEGPSILRIQQVVRGDSAAYFCASSPKHVSDTQYFGPGTRLTVL.

This clone was counted between two and nine times. V gene TRBV7-2 combines with J gene TRBJ2-5; D ambiguous. Germline loops: CDR1 SGHTA, CDR2 FQGNSA. V shed 2 bases and J shed 3 bases, with 10 bases lying between them. The CDR3 sequence is 14 residues long. Written as DNA, the CDR3 is TGTGCCAGCAGCTTATCGGTGAACAAAGAGACCCAGTACTTC. This encodes CASSLSVNKETQYF.

V gene TRBV19 combines with J gene TRBJ1-1, with D uncertain. V dropped 7 bases and J dropped 0 bases, with 15 bases sitting between them. Germline loops: CDR1 LNHDA, CDR2 SQIVND (reference sequence). There are 15 residues in the CDR3. Written as DNA, the CDR3 is TGTGCCAGTACCACGGTCGGCCCAGTGAACACTGAAGCTTTCTTT. Translating it yields CASTTVGPVNTEAFF.

The chain combines TRBV5-4 with TRBJ1-1; D call uncertain. The CDR3 has 14 amino acids. Trimming stripped 3 bases from V and 4 bases from J, with 13 bases between. CDR1 is SGHNT and CDR2 is YYREEE in the germline V gene (reference sequence). The CDR3 region has the DNA TGTGCCAGCAGCTCTTCGTGGGGTGGCACTGAAGCTTTCTTT. Its protein is CASSSSWGGTEAFF. The entire variable domain, with the rest obtained from reference TRBV5-4 and TRBJ1-1, is as follows: ETGVTQSPTHLIKTRGQQVTLRCSSQSGHNTVSWYQQALGQGPQFIFQYYREEENGRGNFPPRFSGLQFPNYSSELNVNALELDDSALYLCASSSSWGGTEAFFGQGTRLTVV.

The chain carries TRBV9 and TRBJ2-1; D is ambiguous. The germline gives CDR1 SGDLS, CDR2 YYNGEE. This CDR3 contains 15 residues. Trimming left V 0 bases short and J 0 bases short, with 7 bases between. CDR3 sequence (DNA): TGTGCCAGCAGCGTAGGAGGTGACTCCTACAATGAGCAGTTCTTC. Its protein is CASSVGGDSYNEQFF.

This sequence joins TRBV5-4 and TRBJ2-5, with TRBD2 matching over 12 bases. The CDR3 loop spans 16 amino acids. CDR1 is SGHNT and CDR2 is YYREEE in the germline V gene (reference sequence). Germline trimming cut 4 bases from V and 0 bases from J; bases unmatched to any gene: 4. The CDR3 loop is CASSPTSGGHQETQYF. The CDR3, as DNA: TGTGCCAGCAGCCCGACTAGCGGGGGACACCAAGAGACCCAGTACTTC.

V usage is TRBV2 and J usage is TRBJ2-5; 8 bases match TRBD1. This CDR3 has 15 residues. Germline CDR1 SNHLY, CDR2 FYNNEI. The ends lost 6 bases at V and 5 bases at J; junction bases unmatched: 11. CDR3 sequence (DNA): TGTGCCAGCAGACTCGGGACAGGTCCCAGGGAGACCCAGTACTTC. Protein product: CASRLGTGPRETQYF.

This clone was picked up a small number of times. The rearrangement links TRBV9 to TRBJ2-3; TRBD2 matches at 8 bases. Germline CDR1 SGDLS, CDR2 YYNGEE. The CDR3 spans 14 residues. Trimming at V came to 0 bases and at J to 6 bases, leaving 3 bases not matched to a gene. The CDR3 loop is CASSVEASGDTQYF. CDR3 in DNA: TGTGCCAGCAGCGTAGAAGCTAGCGGGGATACGCAGTATTTT.

The chain employs TRBV19 and TRBJ1-2, with TRBD1 matching 7 bases. The V segment lost 3 bases and the J segment 2 bases; nucleotides outside the gene matches: 9. The germline V gene encodes CDR1 LNHDA and CDR2 SQIVND (reference sequence). The CDR3 contains 16 residues. The CDR3 region is CASSILGGGKNYGYTF. Here the CDR3 DNA reads TGTGCCAGTAGTATCCTCGGAGGGGGCAAAAACTATGGCTACACCTTC.

V and J are TRBV7-8 and TRBJ1-4; D is ambiguous. With 1 base removed from V and 0 bases from J, the gap between germline ends came to 6 bases. This CDR3 is 15 amino acids long. In germline, CDR1 is SGHVS, CDR2 FQNEAQ. The DNA for the CDR3 is TGTGCCAGCAGCTTAGTGCCACCAACTAATGAAAAACTGTTTTTT. It is translated as CASSLVPPTNEKLFF.

This clone was observed a few times. As DNA, the CDR3 is TGTGCCAGCAGTTTGTCAGGGGTCTTCTACGAGCAGTACTTC. Amino acid sequence: CASSLSGVFYEQYF. The chain uses TRBV28 and TRBJ2-7; tentatively, D is TRBD1 (6 bases). The CDR3 totals 14 residues. CDR1 MDHEN and CDR2 SYDVKM come from the germline V gene. Trimming removed 3 bases from V and 3 bases from J, with 12 bases in between.

This chain joins TRBV7-9 and TRBJ2-1; a possible D gene is TRBD1 (6 bases). Trimming stripped 1 base from V and 7 bases from J, with 17 bases between. The CDR3 covers 16 residues. Per germline, CDR1 SEHNR and CDR2 FQNEAQ (reference sequence). CDR3 amino acids: CASSLVVGASGNEQFF. DNA for the CDR3: TGTGCCAGCAGCTTAGTTGTGGGGGCCTCGGGGAATGAGCAGTTCTTC.

The chain couples TRBV5-1 to TRBJ2-1; 8 nucleotides line up with TRBD2. Germline CDR1 is SGHRS and CDR2 is YFSETQ. V shed 4 bases and J 5 bases; nucleotides not matched to a gene: 8. The CDR3 has 15 amino acids. The CDR3 region is CASSPYSGVDNEQFF. CDR3 DNA sequence: TGCGCCAGCAGCCCTTATAGCGGGGTCGACAATGAGCAGTTCTTC.

The J gene is TRBJ1-1, the V gene TRBV27; 12 bases are shared with TRBD1. The CDR3 totals 17 residues. J lost 3 bases, V lost 5 bases, and 10 bases had no gene match. CDR1 is MNHEY and CDR2 is SMNVEV in the germline V gene (reference sequence). The CDR3 region is CASSPTGTGGWYTEAFF. The CDR3 DNA reads TGTGCCAGCAGTCCAACTGGGACAGGGGGCTGGTACACTGAAGCTTTCTTT.

The chain joins TRBV19 to TRBJ1-1; 9 bases line up with TRBD1. Germline lookup yields CDR1 LNHDA and CDR2 SQIVND (reference sequence). The V segment lost 2 bases and the J segment 6 bases; nucleotides outside the gene matches: 4. This CDR3 is 14 amino acids long. The CDR3 here is CASSIRGQGPEAFF. In DNA form, the CDR3 reads TGTGCCAGTAGTATAAGGGGACAGGGTCCTGAAGCTTTCTTT.

This clone is labeled medium-sized (0.01 to 0.1%). The chain couples TRBV5-5 to TRBJ1-2, with TRBD1 matching over 7 bases. The CDR3 runs to 15 residues. Unmatched junction bases numbered 7, after V lost 0 bases and J lost 5 bases. Germline values: CDR1 SGHKS, CDR2 YYEKEE (reference sequence). In nucleotides, the CDR3 is TGTGCCAGCAGCTTGGCCGGCAGGGGGAAGTATGGCTACACCTTC. Its protein is CASSLAGRGKYGYTF. Full variable domain (missing parts from reference TRBV5-5 and TRBJ1-2): DAGVTQSPTHLIKTRGQQVTLRCSPISGHKSVSWYQQVLGQGPQFIFQYYEKEERGRGNFPDRFSARQFPNYSSELNVNALLLGDSALYLCASSLAGRGKYGYTFGSGTRLTVV.